This TCR beta chain is from a study of shared clonotypes between healthy human individuals. Findings of the study overall: Richness estimates generally favored naive over memory subsets.

CDR1 is SGDLS, CDR2 YYNGEE, per germline. The CDR3 is 20 residues long. V lost 4 bases to trimming and J lost 0 bases, with 23 bases between them. Concerning this clone itself: Its specificity is not known.

Every donor was a Caucasian adult from Nashville, Tennessee. The study separated CD4+ cells into CD45RA+ naive and CD45RA-negative memory subsets. Template for every sorted-subset replicate PCR totaled about 0.2 ug DNA, 25,000 to 35,000 T cell genomes. Sequencing used immunoSEQ multiplex PCR; TCRdb keeps in-frame clones, though not all of them. This table holds about 1.5 million clones, approximately 98% found once. Specimen: naive CD4+ T cells sorted from blood. The subset was: CD45RA+ positively selected. This chain links TRBV9 with TRBJ2-6; tentatively, D is TRBD1 (5 bases). The receptor comes from a man aged 30 to 39 in good health. CDR3 in amino acids: CASSPQTVWTLGSGANVLTF. CDR3 nucleotide sequence: TGTGCCAGCAGCCCACAGACAGTATGGACGCTTGGCTCTGGGGCCAACGTCCTGACTTTC.